This T cell receptor (beta chain) was sequenced during a study of cytomegalovirus exposure and HLA in healthy donors. Germline lookup yields CDR1 SNHLY and CDR2 FYNNEI. This CDR3 is 12 amino acids long. Trimming removed 6 bases at V and 8 bases at J, with 13 bases between. PCR used 60 Vbeta primers and 13 Jbeta primers. This table comes from immunoSEQ multiplex PCR, and its TCRdb copy is limited to in-frame clones, with some not included. This repertoire shows some 110,000 clones, 60% to 85% found once; its top ten account for about 5.7%. This chain links TRBV2 with TRBJ1-1, with D possibly matching TRBD1 (5 bases). The receptor comes from a woman aged 18-29 years in good health and CMV-seropositive. Source material: PBMCs. CDR3 in amino acids: CASSHRGDEAFF. DNA of the CDR3: TGTGCCAGCAGCCATCGGGGGGACGAAGCTTTCTTT.